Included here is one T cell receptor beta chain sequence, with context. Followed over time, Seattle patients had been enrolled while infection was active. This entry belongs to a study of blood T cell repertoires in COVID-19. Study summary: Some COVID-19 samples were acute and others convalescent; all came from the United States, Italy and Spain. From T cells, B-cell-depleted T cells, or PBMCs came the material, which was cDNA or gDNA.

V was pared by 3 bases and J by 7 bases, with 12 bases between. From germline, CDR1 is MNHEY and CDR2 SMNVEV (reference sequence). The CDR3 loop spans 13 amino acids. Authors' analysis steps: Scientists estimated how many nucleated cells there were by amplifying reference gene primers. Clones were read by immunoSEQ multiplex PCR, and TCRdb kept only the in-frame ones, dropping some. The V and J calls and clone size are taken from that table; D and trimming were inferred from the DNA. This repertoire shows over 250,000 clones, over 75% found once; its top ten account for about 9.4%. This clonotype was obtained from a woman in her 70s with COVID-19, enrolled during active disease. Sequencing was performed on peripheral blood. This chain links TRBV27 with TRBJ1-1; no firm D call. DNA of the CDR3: TGTGCCAGCAGTTTCAATGGAGGCTTTGAAGCTTTCTTT. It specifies CASSFNGGFEAFF.